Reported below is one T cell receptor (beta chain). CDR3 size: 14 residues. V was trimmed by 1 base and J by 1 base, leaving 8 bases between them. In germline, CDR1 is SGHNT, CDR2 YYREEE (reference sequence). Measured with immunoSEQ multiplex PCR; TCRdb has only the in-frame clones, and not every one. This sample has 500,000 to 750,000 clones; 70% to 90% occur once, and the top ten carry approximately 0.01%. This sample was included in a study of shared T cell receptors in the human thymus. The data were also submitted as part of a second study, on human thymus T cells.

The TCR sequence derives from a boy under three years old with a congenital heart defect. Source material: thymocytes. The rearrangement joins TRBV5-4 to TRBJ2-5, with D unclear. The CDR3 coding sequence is TGTGCCAGCAGCTTGTGGGTAGCCCAAGAGACCCAGTACTTC. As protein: CASSLWVAQETQYF.